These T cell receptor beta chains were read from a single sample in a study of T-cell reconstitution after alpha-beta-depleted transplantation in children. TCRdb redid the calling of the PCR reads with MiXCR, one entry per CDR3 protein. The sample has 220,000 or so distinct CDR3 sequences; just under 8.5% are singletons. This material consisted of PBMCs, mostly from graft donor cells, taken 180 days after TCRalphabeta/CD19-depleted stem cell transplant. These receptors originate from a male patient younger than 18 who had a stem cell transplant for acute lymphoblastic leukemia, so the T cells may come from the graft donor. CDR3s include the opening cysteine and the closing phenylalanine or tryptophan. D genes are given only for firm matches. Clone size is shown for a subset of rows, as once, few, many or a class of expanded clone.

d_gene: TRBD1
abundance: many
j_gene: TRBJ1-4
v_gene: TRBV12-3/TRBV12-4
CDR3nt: TGTGCCAGCAGTTACCGGACAGGCGGGAACGAAAAACTGTTTTTT
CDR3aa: CASSYRTGGNEKLFF

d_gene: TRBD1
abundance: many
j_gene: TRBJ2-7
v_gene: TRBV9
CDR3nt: TGTGCCAGCAGCGTAGGGCCAGGGGGCCACGAGCAGTACTTC
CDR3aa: CASSVGPGGHEQYF

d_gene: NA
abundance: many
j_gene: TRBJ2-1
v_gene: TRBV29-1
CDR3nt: TGCAGCGTTAAAGGTGGGGGGAATGAGCAGTTCTTC
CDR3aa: CSVKGGGNEQFF

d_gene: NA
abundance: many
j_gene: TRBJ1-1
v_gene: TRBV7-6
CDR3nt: TGTGCCAGCAGCCTATGGCGGGGGAAGACTGAAGCTTTCTTT
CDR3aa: CASSLWRGKTEAFF

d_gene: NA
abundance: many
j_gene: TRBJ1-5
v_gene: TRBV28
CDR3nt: TGTGCCAGCAGCTCGGGAAGGGGCCGTTATAGCAATCAGCCCCAGCATTTT
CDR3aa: CASSSGRGRYSNQPQHF

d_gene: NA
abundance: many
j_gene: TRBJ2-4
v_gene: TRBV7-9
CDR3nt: TGTGCCAGCAGCCTCCAGGGATCTCTAGCCAAAAACATTCAGTACTTC
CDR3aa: CASSLQGSLAKNIQYF

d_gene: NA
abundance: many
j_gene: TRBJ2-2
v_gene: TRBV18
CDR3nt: TGTGCCAGCTCACCCACTCCTCAGAACACCGGGGAGCTGTTTTTT
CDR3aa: CASSPTPQNTGELFF

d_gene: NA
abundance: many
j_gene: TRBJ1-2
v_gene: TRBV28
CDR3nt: TGTGCCAGCAGTCGACCCCCGCGGGGTCTGGAGGGCTACACCTTC
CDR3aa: CASSRPPRGLEGYTF

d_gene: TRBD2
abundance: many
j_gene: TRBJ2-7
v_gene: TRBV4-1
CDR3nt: TGCGCCAGCAGCCAAGGGCCTGGGGGAAGCGGGAGTTACGGGGCCTACGAGCAGTACTTC
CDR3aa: CASSQGPGGSGSYGAYEQYF

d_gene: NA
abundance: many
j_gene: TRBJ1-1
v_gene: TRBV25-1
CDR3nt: TGTGCCAGCAGTGAATGGGGCCGAGACACTGAAGCTTTCTTT
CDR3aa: CASSEWGRDTEAFF

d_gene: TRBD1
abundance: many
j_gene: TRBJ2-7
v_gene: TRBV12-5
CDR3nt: TGTGCTAGTGGTTTGGTACTTTCCCTAAACCCCGGGACAGGGGTCGAGCAGTACTTC
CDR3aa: CASGLVLSLNPGTGVEQYF

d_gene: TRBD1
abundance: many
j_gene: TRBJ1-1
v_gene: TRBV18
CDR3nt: TGTGCCAGCTCACCACCGAAGCGACAGGGCACTGAAGCTTTCTTT
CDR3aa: CASSPPKRQGTEAFF

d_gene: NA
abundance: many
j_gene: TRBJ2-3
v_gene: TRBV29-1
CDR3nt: TGCAGCGTTGGGGGGGGGGCTGGCACAGATACGCAGTATTTT
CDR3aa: CSVGGGAGTDTQYF

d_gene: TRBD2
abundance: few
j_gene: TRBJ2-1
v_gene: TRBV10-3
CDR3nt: TGTGCCACAATAGCGGGAGGGCCTGCGGGGGAGCAGTTCTTC
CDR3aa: CATIAGGPAGEQFF

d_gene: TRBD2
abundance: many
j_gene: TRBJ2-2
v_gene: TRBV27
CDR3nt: TGTGCCAGCAGTTTATACGGACTAGCGGGGGGTGCCGGGGAGCTGTTTTTT
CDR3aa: CASSLYGLAGGAGELFF

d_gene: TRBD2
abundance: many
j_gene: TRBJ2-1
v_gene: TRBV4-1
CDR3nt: TGCGCCAGCAGCCAATCCTCTAGCGGGGGTGGGTACAATGAGCAGTTCTTC
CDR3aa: CASSQSSSGGGYNEQFF

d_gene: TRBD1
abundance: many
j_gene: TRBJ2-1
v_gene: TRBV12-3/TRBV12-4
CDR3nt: TGTGCCAGCAGTCTAGGGGGCGTTGAGCAGTTCTTC
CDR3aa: CASSLGGVEQFF

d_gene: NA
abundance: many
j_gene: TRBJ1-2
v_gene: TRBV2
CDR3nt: TGTGCCAGCAGTGAGAGAACTAACTATGGCTACACCTTC
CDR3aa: CASSERTNYGYTF

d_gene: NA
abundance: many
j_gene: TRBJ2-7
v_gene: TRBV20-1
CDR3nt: TGCAGTGCGTGGGGCATCGAGCAGTACTTC
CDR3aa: CSAWGIEQYF

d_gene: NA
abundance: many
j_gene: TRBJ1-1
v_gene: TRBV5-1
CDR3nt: TGCGCCAGCAGCTTTAGTGGGCCGGCCACTGAAGCTTTCTTT
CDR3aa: CASSFSGPATEAFF

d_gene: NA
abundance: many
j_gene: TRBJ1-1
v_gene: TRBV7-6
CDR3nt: TGTGCCAGCAGCTTAGGAGGGCACGACACTGAAGCTTTCTTT
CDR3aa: CASSLGGHDTEAFF

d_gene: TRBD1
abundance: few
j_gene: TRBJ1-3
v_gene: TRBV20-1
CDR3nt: TGCAGTGCAATACAGGGGGCCGTCCCCTCTGGAAACACCATATATTTT
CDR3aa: CSAIQGAVPSGNTIYF

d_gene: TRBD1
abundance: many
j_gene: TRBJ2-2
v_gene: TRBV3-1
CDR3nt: TGTGCCAGCAGCCACGGGACAGGGGCGAACACCGGGGAGCTGTTTTTT
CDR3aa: CASSHGTGANTGELFF

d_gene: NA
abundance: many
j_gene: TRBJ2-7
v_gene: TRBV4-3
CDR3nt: TGCGCCAGCAGCCAAGAGCAACAGGGCTACGAGCAGTACTTC
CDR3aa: CASSQEQQGYEQYF

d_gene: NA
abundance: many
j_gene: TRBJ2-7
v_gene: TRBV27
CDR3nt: TGTGCCAGCAGTTCGGGACCGGGCTACGAGCAGTACTTC
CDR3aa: CASSSGPGYEQYF

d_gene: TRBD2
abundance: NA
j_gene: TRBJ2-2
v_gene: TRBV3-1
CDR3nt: TGTGCCTGCAGCCATACTTTTAGCGGGCCGAACACCGGGGAGCTGTTTTTT
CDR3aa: CACSHTFSGPNTGELFF

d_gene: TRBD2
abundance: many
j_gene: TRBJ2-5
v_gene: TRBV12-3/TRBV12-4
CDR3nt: TGTGCCAGCAGTCGGATGGCTAGCGGGAGGTTTGAGACCCAGTACTTC
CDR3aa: CASSRMASGRFETQYF

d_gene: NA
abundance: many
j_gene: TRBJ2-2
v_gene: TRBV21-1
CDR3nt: TGTGCCAGCAGCTCAGGGAGTAGCGGTCTTCCGAACACCGGGGAGCTGTTTTTT
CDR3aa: CASSSGSSGLPNTGELFF

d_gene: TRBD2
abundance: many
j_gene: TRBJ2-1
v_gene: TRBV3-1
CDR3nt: TGTGCCAGCAGCCAATCTCGCGCGGGGGGGCGCAATGAGCAGTTCTTC
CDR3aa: CASSQSRAGGRNEQFF

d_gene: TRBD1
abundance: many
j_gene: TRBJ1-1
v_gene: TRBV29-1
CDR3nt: TGCAGCGTTGTACAGGGGGCAACAGCTTTCTTT
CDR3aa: CSVVQGATAFF

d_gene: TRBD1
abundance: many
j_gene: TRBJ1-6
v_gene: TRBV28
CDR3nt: TGTGCCAGCAGTTGGGGACAGAGGGGAAATTCACCCCTCCACTTT
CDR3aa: CASSWGQRGNSPLHF

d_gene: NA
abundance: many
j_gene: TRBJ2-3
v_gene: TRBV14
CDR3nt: TGTGCCAGCAGCCAAGAGGTGGCAGATACGCAGTATTTT
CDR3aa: CASSQEVADTQYF

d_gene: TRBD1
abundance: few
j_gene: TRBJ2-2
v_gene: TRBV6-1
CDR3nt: TGTGCCGTCCGGGACAGGGGGAACACCGGGGAGCTGTTTTTT
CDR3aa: CAVRDRGNTGELFF

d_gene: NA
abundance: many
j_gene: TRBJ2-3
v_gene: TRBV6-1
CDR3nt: TGTGCCAGCACCCCTTCGGCCCTCACAGATACGCAGTATTTT
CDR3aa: CASTPSALTDTQYF

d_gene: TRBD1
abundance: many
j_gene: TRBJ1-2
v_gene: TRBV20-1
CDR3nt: TGCAGTGCTCCGATCGGGACAGGCATCTATGGCTACACCTTC
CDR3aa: CSAPIGTGIYGYTF

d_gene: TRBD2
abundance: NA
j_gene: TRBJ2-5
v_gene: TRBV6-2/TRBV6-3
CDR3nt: TGTGCCAGCAGAACGAGACTAGCGGGGGGGCAGGAGACCCAGTACTTC
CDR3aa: CASRTRLAGGQETQYF

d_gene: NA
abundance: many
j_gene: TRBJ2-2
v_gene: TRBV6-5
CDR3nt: TGTGCCAGCAGGGACCCGACTAACACCGGGGAGCTGTTTTTT
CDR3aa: CASRDPTNTGELFF

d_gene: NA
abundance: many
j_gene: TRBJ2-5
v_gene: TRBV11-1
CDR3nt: TGTGCCAGCAGCTTAGGCGGGATACAAGAGACCCAGTACTTC
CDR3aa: CASSLGGIQETQYF

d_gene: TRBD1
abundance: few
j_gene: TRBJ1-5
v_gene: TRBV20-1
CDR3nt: TGCAGTGCCACTGCCGGGCAGGGGGCCTATCAGCCCCAGCATTTT
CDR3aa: CSATAGQGAYQPQHF

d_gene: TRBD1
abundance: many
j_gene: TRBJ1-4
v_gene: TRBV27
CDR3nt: TGTGCCAGCAGGGACAGGCCTAATGAAAAACTGTTTTTT
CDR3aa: CASRDRPNEKLFF

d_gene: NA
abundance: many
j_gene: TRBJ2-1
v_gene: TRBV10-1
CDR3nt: TGCGCCAGCAGCCCTGGGGGCCGAAGTGAGCAGTTCTTC
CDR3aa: CASSPGGRSEQFF

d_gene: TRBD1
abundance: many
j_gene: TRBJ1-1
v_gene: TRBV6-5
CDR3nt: TGTGCCAGCAGCCCCGGGACAGGGAAGACTGAAGCTTTCTTT
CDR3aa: CASSPGTGKTEAFF